These 24 T cell receptor beta chains share one sample of origin, sequenced in a study of blood T cell repertoires in COVID-19. The repertoire was sequenced with immunoSEQ multiplex PCR; TCRdb's copy has only in-frame clones and lacks some. The sample records over 80,000 clones, 91% being singletons. What was sequenced was peripheral blood. The source is a human donor with active COVID-19. The donor label of this sample is uncertain.

This chain connects TRBV7-9 to TRBJ2-1; D call uncertain. Germline CDR1 SEHNR, CDR2 FQNEAQ (reference sequence). The CDR3 runs 13 residues. Trimming took 8 bases from V and 2 from J, leaving 10 bases between them. The CDR3: CASLQQPYNEQFF. CDR3 nucleotide sequence: TGTGCCAGCTTACAACAGCCCTACAATGAGCAGTTCTTC. Variable domain in full (rest from reference TRBV7-9 and TRBJ2-1): DTGVSQNPRHKITKRGQNVTFRCDPISEHNRLYWYRQTLGQGPEFLTYFQNEAQLEKSRLLSDRFSAERPKGSFSTLEIQRTEQGDSAMYLCASLQQPYNEQFFGPGTRLTVL.

The J gene is TRBJ2-2, the V gene TRBV12-3 or TRBV12-4, with TRBD2 as a possible D gene (7 bases). V lost 8 bases, J lost 7 bases, and 14 bases lay in between. The CDR3 has 13 amino acids. The CDR3 sequence is CASWRGRDGELFF. CDR3 DNA: TGTGCCAGCTGGCGGGGGCGGGACGGGGAGCTGTTTTTT.

The J gene is TRBJ2-7, the V gene TRBV12-3 or TRBV12-4, with D perhaps matching TRBD2 (6 bases). CDR3 length: 12 amino acids. V lost 6 bases and J 6 bases, leaving 12 bases between the germline ends. The CDR3 sequence is CASSWDWGEQYF. CDR3 in DNA: TGTGCCAGCAGCTGGGACTGGGGCGAGCAGTACTTC.

The chain links TRBV7-9 to TRBJ2-7; D remains unclear. The CDR3 loop spans 11 amino acids. The germline CDR1 and CDR2 sequences are SEHNR and FQNEAQ (reference sequence). Trimming removed 1 base from V and 6 bases from J, with 4 bases in between. CDR3 DNA sequence: TGTGCCAGCAGCTTAGAACTCGAGCAGTACTTC. It is translated as CASSLELEQYF.

The rearrangement links TRBV7-9 to TRBJ1-1, with 7 positions matching TRBD1. CDR1 and CDR2 from the germline V gene are SEHNR and FQNEAQ (reference sequence). Unmatched junction bases numbered 11, after V lost 2 bases and J lost 8 bases. This CDR3 contains 15 residues. In DNA form, the CDR3 reads TGTGCCAGCAGCTTATTTCAATCCGACAGGGCGGAAGCTTTCTTT. Encoded protein: CASSLFQSDRAEAFF.

Only one count was recorded for this clone. This chain connects TRBV9 to TRBJ1-2, with 9 bases aligning to TRBD1. CDR1 is SGDLS and CDR2 is YYNGEE in the germline V gene. The CDR3 is made up of 16 amino acids. After removal of 0 bases from V and 9 bases from J, the junction contained 12 bases not matched to a gene. The CDR3 DNA is TGTGCCAGCAGCGTAGACCACACAGGGGGCGCGGTTCGCTACACCTTC. Amino acids: CASSVDHTGGAVRYTF. Using reference TRBV9 and TRBJ1-2 for the parts outside the CDR3, the full variable domain is DSGVTQTPKHLITATGQRVTLRCSPRSGDLSVYWYQQSLDQGLQFLIQYYNGEERAKGNILERFSAQQFPDLHSELNLSSLELGDSALYFCASSVDHTGGAVRYTFGSGTRLTVV.

This rearrangement joins TRBV25-1 to TRBJ1-2, with D perhaps TRBD1 (5 bases). V was shortened by 3 bases and J by 4 bases, with 6 bases between the two germline ends. CDR1 and CDR2 (germline): MGHDK, SYGVNS. The CDR3 extends over 12 amino acids. In DNA, the CDR3 is TGTGCCAGCAGTGACGGGGGCTATGGCTACACCTTC. It translates to CASSDGGYGYTF.

V gene TRBV7-3 combines with J gene TRBJ2-5, with 9 bases identical to TRBD1. Germline assignment: CDR1 SGHTA and CDR2 FQGTGA. Germline trimming cut 5 bases from V and 5 bases from J; bases unmatched to any gene: 6. The CDR3 has 14 residues. The CDR3 region is CASSAGTGPETQYF. The CDR3 region has the DNA TGTGCCAGCAGCGCCGGGACAGGGCCCGAGACCCAGTACTTC.

This chain connects TRBV2 to TRBJ1-2; D not certain. The V gene's germline CDR1 is SNHLY and CDR2 FYNNEI. This CDR3 has 13 residues. Trimming removed 3 bases at V and 7 bases at J, with 12 bases between. This CDR3 reads CASSELRDFGYTF. In DNA, the CDR3 is TGTGCCAGCAGTGAGCTCAGAGACTTTGGCTACACCTTC.

The chain is built from TRBV3-1 (or the pseudogene TRBV3-2) and TRBJ2-1, with 8 bases that match TRBD2. The CDR3 is 16 amino acids. V shed 0 bases, J shed 5 bases, and the junction held 6 bases outside the gene matches. Germline V gene data show CDR1 as LGHDT and CDR2 as YNNKEL (reference sequence). CDR3 nucleotides: TGTGCCAGCAGCCAAGAAGGCGGGGGGCTGAACAATGAGCAGTTCTTC. Translated: CASSQEGGGLNNEQFF.

This clone was observed a few times. The rearrangement joins TRBV7-9 to TRBJ1-1; no clear D gene. Trimming cost V 3 bases and J 0 bases, with 5 bases left between them. Per the germline V gene, CDR1 is SEHNR and CDR2 is FQNEAQ (reference sequence). This CDR3 is 13 amino acids long. The CDR3 here is CASSFGMNTEAFF. In DNA form, the CDR3 reads TGTGCCAGCAGCTTCGGTATGAACACTGAAGCTTTCTTT.

V gene TRBV6-5 combines with J gene TRBJ1-5; weak D call: TRBD1 (5 bases). The CDR3 is 13 amino acids. CDR1 and CDR2 (germline): MNHEY, SVGAGI. Trimming shortened V by 10 bases and J by 11 bases, and 21 bases separated the two germline ends. The CDR3 coding sequence is TGTGCCACCTTGATCCCCCTCGGGGGATCCCAGCATTTT. Amino acids: CATLIPLGGSQHF.

This clone was counted once. V is TRBV7-2 and J is TRBJ2-5, with D possibly matching TRBD1 (5 bases). Trimming cost V 8 bases and J 4 bases, with 14 bases left between them. Germline values: CDR1 SGHTA, CDR2 FQGNSA. This CDR3 has 13 residues. CDR3 sequence reads: CASGNRHRETQYF. DNA for the CDR3: TGTGCCAGCGGCAACAGGCACCGAGAGACCCAGTACTTC. Supplemented by reference TRBV7-2 and TRBJ2-5, the full variable domain reads GAGVSQSPSNKVTEKGKDVELRCDPISGHTALYWYRQSLGQGLEFLIYFQGNSAPDKSGLPSDRFSAERTGGSVSTLTIQRTQQEDSAVYLCASGNRHRETQYFGPGTRLLVL.

The V gene is TRBV19, the J gene TRBJ1-2; D remains unclear. This CDR3 comprises 14 residues. Germline assignment: CDR1 LNHDA and CDR2 SQIVND (reference sequence). Trimming removed 5 bases at V and 8 bases at J, with 18 bases between. The chain's CDR3 is CASSVTSGVRGYTF. The DNA for the CDR3 is TGTGCCAGTAGTGTCACGTCCGGGGTACGGGGCTACACCTTC.

V usage is TRBV19 and J usage is TRBJ2-7, with 12 bases fitting TRBD2. The CDR3 runs 16 residues. With V trimmed by 0 bases and J by 1 base, 1 base remained unmatched. The germline gives CDR1 LNHDA, CDR2 SQIVND (reference sequence). CDR3 bases: TGTGCCAGTAGTATAGAGACTAGCGGGGGTTCCTACGAGCAGTACTTC. It yields the protein CASSIETSGGSYEQYF. The variable domain in full, completed from reference TRBV19 and TRBJ2-7, reads DGGITQSPKYLFRKEGQNVTLSCEQNLNHDAMYWYRQDPGQGLRLIYYSQIVNDFQKGDIAEGYSVSREKKESFPLTVTSAQKNPTAFYLCASSIETSGGSYEQYFGPGTRLTVT.

This clone was seen ten or more times. The rearrangement joins TRBV6-4 to TRBJ2-3; 11 bases map to TRBD2. This CDR3 has 15 amino acids. Germline CDR1 MRHNA, CDR2 SNTAGT. V trimming: 0 bases; J trimming: 4 bases; junction bases outside the gene matches: 0. The CDR3 reads CASSDSSGGADTQYF. DNA for the CDR3: TGTGCCAGCAGTGACTCTAGCGGGGGGGCAGATACGCAGTATTTT.

The rearrangement links TRBV3-1 (or the pseudogene TRBV3-2) to TRBJ2-7, with TRBD1 identical over 10 bases. CDR1 and CDR2 (germline): LGHDT, YNNKEL (reference sequence). This CDR3 comprises 15 residues. V lost 4 bases, J lost 3 bases, and 6 bases stayed unmatched. This CDR3 reads CASSPRDRGFYEQYF. The CDR3 DNA reads TGTGCCAGCAGCCCCCGGGACAGGGGCTTCTACGAGCAGTACTTC.

The chain carries TRBV5-6 and TRBJ2-3; no firm D call. Germline V CDR1 and CDR2: SGHDT, YYEEEE. Between the trimmed V and J ends, which lost 1 base and 0 bases, there was a span of 9 bases. This CDR3 is built from 15 residues. CDR3 DNA sequence: TGTGCCAGCAGCTTGCCCCTAGAAAGCACAGATACGCAGTATTTT. The encoded protein is CASSLPLESTDTQYF.

The V gene is TRBV5-4, the J gene TRBJ2-7; 8 bases agree with TRBD2. CDR1 SGHNT and CDR2 YYREEE come from the germline V gene (reference sequence). Trimming cost V 2 bases and J 2 bases; bases outside gene matches: 9. CDR3 length: 16 amino acids. DNA of the CDR3: TGTGCCAGCAGCTTCGGTCGAGCGGGGGACGCCTACGAGCAGTACTTC. This encodes CASSFGRAGDAYEQYF. The whole variable domain, remainder taken from reference TRBV5-4 and TRBJ2-7, is ETGVTQSPTHLIKTRGQQVTLRCSSQSGHNTVSWYQQALGQGPQFIFQYYREEENGRGNFPPRFSGLQFPNYSSELNVNALELDDSALYLCASSFGRAGDAYEQYFGPGTRLTVT.

J is TRBJ2-6 and V is TRBV9, with a tentative D call TRBD2 (5 bases). The CDR3 extends over 15 amino acids. CDR1 is SGDLS and CDR2 is YYNGEE in the germline V gene. V was pared by 3 bases and J by 0 bases, with 7 bases between. For the CDR3, the DNA is TGTGCCAGCAGCGGAACTAGCTCTGGGGCCAACGTCCTGACTTTC. As protein: CASSGTSSGANVLTF.

V is TRBV4-3 and J is TRBJ2-5, with 8 bases lining up with TRBD2. The V gene's germline CDR1 is LGHNA and CDR2 YSLEER. CDR3 size: 15 residues. V trimming: 5 bases; J trimming: 1 base; junction bases outside the gene matches: 6. Here the CDR3 reads CASSAGGAFQETQYF. CDR3 nucleotide sequence: TGCGCCAGCAGCGCCGGGGGGGCTTTCCAAGAGACCCAGTACTTC.

Concerning this clone: In the same sample, other DNA sequences code for this CDR3. The gene calls are TRBV28 and TRBJ1-4; 8 nucleotides match TRBD1. This CDR3 spans 15 amino acids. V was clipped by 9 bases and J by 8 bases; unmatched bases: 14. Germline loops: CDR1 MDHEN, CDR2 SYDVKM. The CDR3 is CASSDTGGLIEKLFF. In DNA, the CDR3 is TGTGCCAGTAGTGACACAGGGGGGCTAATAGAAAAACTGTTTTTT.

The CDR3 protein is CASSRDDRVVTYNYEQYF. CDR3 in DNA: TGTGCCAGCAGCAGAGATGACAGGGTCGTCACTTATAACTACGAGCAGTACTTC. The rearrangement uses TRBV21-1 and TRBJ2-7; the tabulated D call, TRBD1, remains unverified against the DNA. TRBV21-1 is shown as a pseudogene. The CDR3 extends over 18 amino acids.

The rearrangement uses TRBV28 and TRBJ2-2; TRBD1 matches at 7 bases. The CDR3 has 14 amino acids. Looked up from germline, CDR1 is MDHEN and CDR2 is SYDVKM. V shed 7 bases, J shed 5 bases, and the junction held 7 bases outside the gene matches. The CDR3 DNA sequence: TGTGCCAGCACCACACACAGGGGAACCGGGGAGCTGTTTTTT. Translation: CASTTHRGTGELFF.